Listed here are 18 T cell receptor beta chains from one sample, sequenced in a study of control samples from healthy donors and cancer patients. Sequencing was performed with immunoSEQ multiplex PCR; in TCRdb, only in-frame clones are kept and a portion is missing. The profile covers around 96,000 clones, with approximately 93% appearing a single time and 6.5% to 9.5% taken by the ten largest. Specimen: blood. The receptor source for this set is a man younger than 35 in good health.

This clone is a singleton in its sample. The chain uses TRBV30 and TRBJ2-3; 10 nucleotides agree with TRBD1. With V trimmed by 3 bases and J by 6 bases, 6 bases remained unmatched. Germline CDR1 is GTSNPN and CDR2 is SVGIG (reference sequence). The CDR3 has 14 amino acids. CDR3 nucleotide sequence: TGTGCCTGGAGCGAGCCGGGACAGGGGGATACGCAGTATTTT. Protein sequence: CAWSEPGQGDTQYF.

The gene calls are TRBV7-2 and TRBJ2-2; D remains unclear. The CDR3 has 15 residues. Germline values: CDR1 SGHTA, CDR2 FQGNSA. V was trimmed by 7 bases and J by 2 bases, leaving 14 bases between them. The CDR3 DNA follows: TGTGCCAGCAATTCACGGAGCCGAAACACCGGGGAGCTGTTTTTT. Amino acid sequence: CASNSRSRNTGELFF.

This clone was detected only once. The chain links TRBV5-6 to TRBJ2-6; tentatively, D is TRBD1 (5 bases). V was trimmed by 5 bases and J by 0 bases, leaving 9 bases between them. Per germline, CDR1 SGHDT and CDR2 YYEEEE. CDR3 length: 15 amino acids. The CDR3 spells CASRAGYSGANVLTF. The CDR3 DNA follows: TGTGCCAGCAGAGCAGGGTACTCTGGGGCCAACGTCCTGACTTTC.

This chain links TRBV29-1 with TRBJ1-1; no firm D call. Trimming removed 5 bases at V and 0 bases at J, with 7 bases between. The germline V gene encodes CDR1 SQVTM and CDR2 ANQGSEA. This CDR3 spans 12 amino acids. The CDR3 coding sequence is TGCAGCGTTCGCGGACTGAACACTGAAGCTTTCTTT. This encodes CSVRGLNTEAFF.

This clone showed up just once. This sequence joins TRBV13 and TRBJ2-1; TRBD2 aligns across 9 bases. V gave up 11 bases and J gave up 7 bases; unmatched junction bases: 15. The germline gives CDR1 PRHDT, CDR2 FYEKMQ (reference sequence). CDR3 length equals 15 residues. CDR3 nucleotides: TGTGCCGGCTCCACCGGGCGGGAGGGCCAGAATGAGCAGTTCTTC. Protein sequence: CAGSTGREGQNEQFF. The whole variable domain, remainder taken from reference TRBV13 and TRBJ2-1, is AAGVIQSPRHLIKEKRETATLKCYPIPRHDTVYWYQQGPGQDPQFLISFYEKMQSDKGSIPDRFSAQQFSDYHSELNMSSLELGDSALYFCAGSTGREGQNEQFFGPGTRLTVL.

V gene TRBV7-6 combines with J gene TRBJ1-1, with 9 positions matching TRBD1. The ends lost 4 bases at V and 0 bases at J; junction bases unmatched: 3. The CDR3 covers 15 residues. Germline V gives CDR1 SGHVS, CDR2 FNYEAQ. The CDR3 sequence is CASSSGQGLNTEAFF. The CDR3 coding sequence is TGTGCCAGCAGCTCAGGACAGGGGTTGAACACTGAAGCTTTCTTT.

The rearrangement links TRBV7-8 to TRBJ2-7, with 11 bases matching TRBD1. The CDR3 consists of 17 residues. With V trimmed by 1 base and J by 9 bases, 14 bases remained unmatched. The V gene's germline CDR1 is SGHVS and CDR2 FQNEAQ. The CDR3 bases are TGTGCCAGCAGCTTAGGGTCAGGGGACAGGGGGACTCTAGGGCAGTACTTC. Protein product: CASSLGSGDRGTLGQYF.

V gene TRBV10-3 combines with J gene TRBJ2-2, with 8 bases lining up with TRBD1. Germline V gene data show CDR1 as ENHRY and CDR2 as SYGVKD. Trimming took 2 bases from V and 0 from J; bases not matched to a gene: 14. There are 20 residues in the CDR3. The CDR3 DNA sequence: TGTGCCATCAGTGAGCGGCCGGGGCAGGGGGCGCGGGCGAACACCGGGGAGCTGTTTTTT. Translated: CAISERPGQGARANTGELFF.

The V and J genes are TRBV6-2 or TRBV6-3 and TRBJ1-2; tentatively, D is TRBD1 (5 bases). Germline V lookup: CDR1 MNHEY, CDR2 SVGEGT. The CDR3 sequence is 14 residues long. V was clipped by 0 bases and J by 4 bases, with 9 bases between them. CDR3 region: CASSYSQGPYGYTF. The CDR3, as DNA: TGTGCCAGCAGTTACTCGCAGGGCCCCTATGGCTACACCTTC.

J is TRBJ1-1 and V is TRBV28; TRBD1 matches at 7 bases. This CDR3 contains 14 residues. V shed 6 bases and J 1 base; nucleotides not matched to a gene: 5. Germline assignment: CDR1 MDHEN and CDR2 SYDVKM. Here the CDR3 DNA reads TGTGCCAGCAGCGAGACAGGGCCGAACACTGAAGCTTTCTTT. It translates to CASSETGPNTEAFF. The whole variable domain, filled in from reference TRBV28 and TRBJ1-1, reads DVKVTQSSRYLVKRTGEKVFLECVQDMDHENMFWYRQDPGLGLRLIYFSYDVKMKEKGDIPEGYSVSREKKERFSLILESASTNQTSMYLCASSETGPNTEAFFGQGTRLTVV.

The chain couples TRBV3-1 (or the pseudogene TRBV3-2) to TRBJ1-3; TRBD1 might be the D (5 bases). CDR1 and CDR2 from the germline V gene are LGHDT and YNNKEL (reference sequence). This CDR3 is built from 15 residues. The V and J ends lost 4 bases and 0 bases respectively, with 10 bases between them. The CDR3 is CASSPRGDSGNTIYF. The CDR3 bases are TGTGCCAGCAGCCCTCGAGGGGACTCTGGAAACACCATATATTTT.

The chain combines TRBV5-6 with TRBJ2-1; D gene unclear. In germline, CDR1 is SGHDT, CDR2 YYEEEE. With 0 bases removed from V and 8 bases from J, the gap between germline ends came to 9 bases. This CDR3 is built from 13 residues. In DNA form, the CDR3 reads TGTGCCAGCAGCTTGGCGTCCCTGGATGAGCAGTTCTTC. It is translated as CASSLASLDEQFF.

The chain has TRBV12-3 or TRBV12-4 and TRBJ1-1; 10 positions match TRBD1. The V segment lost 6 bases and the J segment 8 bases; nucleotides outside the gene matches: 6. The CDR3 covers 13 residues. Here the CDR3 DNA reads TGTGCCAGCAGACAGGGACAGGGGTCCGAAGCTTTCTTT. Translating gives CASRQGQGSEAFF.

This clone was recorded only once. The chain has TRBV30 and TRBJ1-1; a possible D gene is TRBD1 (5 bases). This CDR3 contains 16 residues. Trimming left V 1 base short and J 0 bases short, with 15 bases between. Germline loops: CDR1 GTSNPN, CDR2 SVGIG (reference sequence). The CDR3 spells CAWSGAGQGMNTEAFF. CDR3 bases: TGTGCCTGGAGTGGAGCGGGGCAGGGAATGAACACTGAAGCTTTCTTT.

This chain links TRBV3-1 (or the pseudogene TRBV3-2) with TRBJ1-1; D may be TRBD1 (5 bases). Trimming pared 4 bases from V and 1 base from J, leaving 16 bases between. The length of the CDR3 is 16 residues. Germline V lookup: CDR1 LGHDT, CDR2 YNNKEL (reference sequence). In nucleotides, the CDR3 is TGTGCCAGCAGCCCAGGGACTCACACAGGGAACACTGAAGCTTTCTTT. Translated: CASSPGTHTGNTEAFF.

The chain joins TRBV5-6 to TRBJ1-6; the match to TRBD1 covers 8 bases. V trimming: 4 bases; J trimming: 5 bases; junction bases outside the gene matches: 11. The germline V gene encodes CDR1 SGHDT and CDR2 YYEEEE. CDR3 length: 17 residues. CDR3 in DNA: TGTGCCAGCAGCAAAACACGGACAGGGATGGATAATTCACCCCTCCACTTT. It yields the protein CASSKTRTGMDNSPLHF. Filled out from reference TRBV5-6 and TRBJ1-6, the complete variable domain reads DAGVTQSPTHLIKTRGQQVTLRCSPKSGHDTVSWYQQALGQGPQFIFQYYEEEERQRGNFPDRFSGHQFPNYSSELNVNALLLGDSALYLCASSKTRTGMDNSPLHFGNGTRLTVT.

The chain is built from TRBV27 and TRBJ1-2; 7 nucleotides agree with TRBD1. The CDR3 has 13 residues. Germline V gives CDR1 MNHEY, CDR2 SMNVEV (reference sequence). Trimming cost V 6 bases and J 7 bases; bases outside gene matches: 8. The CDR3 nucleotides are TGTGCCAGCAGCGACAGGGTTGGGGGTGGCTACACCTTC. Amino acid sequence: CASSDRVGGGYTF.

The chain has TRBV11-2 and TRBJ1-3; a possible D gene is TRBD1 (6 bases). Germline V CDR1 and CDR2: SGHAT, FQNNGV. This CDR3 has 14 residues. V was cut by 5 bases and J by 3 bases, with 11 bases left in between. The CDR3 is CASSRKGDGNTIYF. The CDR3 bases are TGTGCCAGCAGCCGGAAGGGGGATGGAAACACCATATATTTT.